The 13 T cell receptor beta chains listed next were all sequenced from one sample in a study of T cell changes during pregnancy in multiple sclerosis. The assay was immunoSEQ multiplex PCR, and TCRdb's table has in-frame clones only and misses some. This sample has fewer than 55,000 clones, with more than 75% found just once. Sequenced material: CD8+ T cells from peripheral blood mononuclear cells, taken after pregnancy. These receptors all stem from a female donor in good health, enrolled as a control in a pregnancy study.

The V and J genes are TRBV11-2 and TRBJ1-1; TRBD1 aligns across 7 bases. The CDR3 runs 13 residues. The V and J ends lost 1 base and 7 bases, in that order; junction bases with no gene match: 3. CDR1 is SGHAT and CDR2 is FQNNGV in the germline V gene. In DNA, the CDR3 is TGTGCCAGCAGCTTAGGGGGACAGCGTGAAGCTTTCTTT. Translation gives CASSLGGQREAFF.

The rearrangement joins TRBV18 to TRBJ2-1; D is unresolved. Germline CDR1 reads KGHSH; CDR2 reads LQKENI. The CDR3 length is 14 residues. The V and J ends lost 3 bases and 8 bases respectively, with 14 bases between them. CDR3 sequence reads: CASSPLVFSDEQFF. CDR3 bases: TGTGCCAGCTCACCCCTAGTATTTTCCGATGAGCAGTTCTTC.

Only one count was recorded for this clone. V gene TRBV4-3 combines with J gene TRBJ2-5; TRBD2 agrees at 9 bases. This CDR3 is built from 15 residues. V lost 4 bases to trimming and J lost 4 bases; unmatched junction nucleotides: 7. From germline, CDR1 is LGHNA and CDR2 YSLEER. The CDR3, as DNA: TGCGCCAGCAGCCTGCGGGAGGGGGCGCGAGAGACCCAGTACTTC. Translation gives CASSLREGARETQYF.

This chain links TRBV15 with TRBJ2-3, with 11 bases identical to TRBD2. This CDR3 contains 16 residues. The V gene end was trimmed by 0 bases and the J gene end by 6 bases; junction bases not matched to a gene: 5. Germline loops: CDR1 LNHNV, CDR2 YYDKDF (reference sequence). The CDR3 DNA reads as TGTGCCACCAGCAGAGATTATAGCGGGGGGGCGGATACGCAGTATTTT. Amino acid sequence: CATSRDYSGGADTQYF.

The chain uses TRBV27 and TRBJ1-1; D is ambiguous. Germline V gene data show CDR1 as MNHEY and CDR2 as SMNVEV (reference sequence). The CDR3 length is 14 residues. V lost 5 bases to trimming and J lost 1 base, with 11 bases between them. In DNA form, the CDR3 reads TGTGCCAGCAGTCCCCTGGCCCAGAACACTGAAGCTTTCTTT. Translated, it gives CASSPLAQNTEAFF.

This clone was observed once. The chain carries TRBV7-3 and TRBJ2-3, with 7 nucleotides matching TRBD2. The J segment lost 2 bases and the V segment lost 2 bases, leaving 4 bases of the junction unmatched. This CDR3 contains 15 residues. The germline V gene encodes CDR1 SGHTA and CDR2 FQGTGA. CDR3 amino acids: CASSLGRGTTDTQYF. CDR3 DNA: TGTGCCAGCAGCTTAGGGCGGGGGACCACAGATACGCAGTATTTT.

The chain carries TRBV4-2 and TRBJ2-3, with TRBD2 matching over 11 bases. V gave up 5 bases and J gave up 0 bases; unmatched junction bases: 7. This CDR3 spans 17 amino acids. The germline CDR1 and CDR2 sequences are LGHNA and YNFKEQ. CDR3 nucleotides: TGTGCCAGCAGCGCACTAGCGGGGGTAACTAGCACAGATACGCAGTATTTT. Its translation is CASSALAGVTSTDTQYF.

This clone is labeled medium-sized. CDR3 coding DNA: TGTGCCAGTAGTATTCTAGTCCAGGGCGGCGGTGAAAAACTGTTTTTT. The encoded protein is CASSILVQGGGEKLFF. V usage is TRBV19 and J usage is TRBJ1-4; TRBD1 might be the D (5 bases). The germline V and J ends were trimmed by 3 bases and 7 bases, with 18 bases remaining between them. CDR1 and CDR2 (germline): LNHDA, SQIVND (reference sequence). The CDR3 is made up of 16 amino acids.

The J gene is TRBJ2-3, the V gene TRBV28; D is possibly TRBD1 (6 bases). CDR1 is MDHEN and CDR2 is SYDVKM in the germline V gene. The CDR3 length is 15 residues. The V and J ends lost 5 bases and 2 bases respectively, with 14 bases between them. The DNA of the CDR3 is TGTGCCAGCAGTCTCCGACAGGTTATCACAGATACGCAGTATTTT. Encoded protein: CASSLRQVITDTQYF. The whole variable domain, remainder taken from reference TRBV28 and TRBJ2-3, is DVKVTQSSRYLVKRTGEKVFLECVQDMDHENMFWYRQDPGLGLRLIYFSYDVKMKEKGDIPEGYSVSREKKERFSLILESASTNQTSMYLCASSLRQVITDTQYFGPGTRLTVL.

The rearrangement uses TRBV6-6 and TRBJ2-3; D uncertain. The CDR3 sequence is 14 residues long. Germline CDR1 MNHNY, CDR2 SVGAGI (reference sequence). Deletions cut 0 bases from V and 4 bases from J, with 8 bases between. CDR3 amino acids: CASSYSTGADTQYF. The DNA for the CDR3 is TGTGCCAGCAGTTACTCGACTGGAGCAGATACGCAGTATTTT.

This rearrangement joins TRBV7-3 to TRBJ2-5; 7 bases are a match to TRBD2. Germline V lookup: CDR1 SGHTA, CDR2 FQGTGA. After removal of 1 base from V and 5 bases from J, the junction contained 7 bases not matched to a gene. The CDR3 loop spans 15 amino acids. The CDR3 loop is CASSLNRGGMETQYF. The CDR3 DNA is TGTGCCAGCAGCTTAAACCGCGGGGGAATGGAGACCCAGTACTTC. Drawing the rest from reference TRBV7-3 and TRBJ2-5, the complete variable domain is GAGVSQTPSNKVTEKGKYVELRCDPISGHTALYWYRQSLGQGPEFLIYFQGTGAADDSGLPNDRFFAVRPEGSVSTLKIQRTERGDSAVYLCASSLNRGGMETQYFGPGTRLLVL.

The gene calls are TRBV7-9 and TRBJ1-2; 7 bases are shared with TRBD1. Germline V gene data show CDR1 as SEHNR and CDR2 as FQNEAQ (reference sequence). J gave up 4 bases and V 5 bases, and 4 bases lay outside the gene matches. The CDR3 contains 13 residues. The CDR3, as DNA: TGTGCCAGCAGCCCCAGGGGGGTCTATGGCTACACCTTC. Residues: CASSPRGVYGYTF.

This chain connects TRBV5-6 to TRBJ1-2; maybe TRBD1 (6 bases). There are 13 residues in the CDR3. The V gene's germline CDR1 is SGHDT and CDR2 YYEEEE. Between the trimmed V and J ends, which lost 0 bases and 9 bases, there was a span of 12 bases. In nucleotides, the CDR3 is TGTGCCAGCAGCTTGGGGGTTGGGGGCAGCTACACCTTC. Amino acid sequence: CASSLGVGGSYTF.